This T cell receptor (beta chain) was observed in a study of blood T cell repertoires in COVID-19. As for the study in general: The samples span acute and convalescent COVID-19 from the United States, Italy and Spain.

The CDR3 consists of 15 residues. The V and J ends lost 4 bases and 2 bases, in that order; junction bases with no gene match: 4. Germline V CDR1 and CDR2: MNHEY, SVGAGI. In the source study's methods: Researchers report that nucleated cell counts were estimated from reference gene primer amplification. Sequenced by immunoSEQ multiplex PCR; TCRdb stores in-frame clones only, minus some. D and trimming were read from the DNA, whereas the V and J calls and clone size are those reported in that table. The repertoire holds around 200,000 clones, with 80% to 90% as singletons. This clone came up a few times.

The source material was peripheral blood. The chain uses TRBV6-5 and TRBJ2-1; 8 nucleotides agree with TRBD1. This TCR came from a man in his 70s with active or convalescent COVID-19. CDR3 nucleotide sequence: TGTGCCAGCAGTTCGCTGGGACAGGCCTACAATGAGCAGTTCTTC. Encoded protein: CASSSLGQAYNEQFF.